This TCR beta chain is drawn from a study of control samples from healthy donors and cancer patients. Trimming took off 2 bases at V and 2 bases at J, with 16 bases between the two ends. CDR1 and CDR2 from the germline V gene are SGHAT and FQNNGV. The CDR3 loop spans 16 amino acids. Sequencing was performed with immunoSEQ multiplex PCR; in TCRdb, only in-frame clones are kept and a portion is missing. This sample carries 130,000 to 150,000 clones, over 85% of them seen once, and the ten largest clones take about 11%. The TCR originated in a man aged 25 to 40 in good health. Sequenced: blood. The chain recombines TRBV11-2 with TRBJ2-7, with D perhaps matching TRBD2 (6 bases). The CDR3 spells CASSLNVGTDPYEQYF. The CDR3 DNA reads as TGTGCCAGCAGCTTAAACGTCGGGACTGACCCCTACGAGCAGTACTTC.